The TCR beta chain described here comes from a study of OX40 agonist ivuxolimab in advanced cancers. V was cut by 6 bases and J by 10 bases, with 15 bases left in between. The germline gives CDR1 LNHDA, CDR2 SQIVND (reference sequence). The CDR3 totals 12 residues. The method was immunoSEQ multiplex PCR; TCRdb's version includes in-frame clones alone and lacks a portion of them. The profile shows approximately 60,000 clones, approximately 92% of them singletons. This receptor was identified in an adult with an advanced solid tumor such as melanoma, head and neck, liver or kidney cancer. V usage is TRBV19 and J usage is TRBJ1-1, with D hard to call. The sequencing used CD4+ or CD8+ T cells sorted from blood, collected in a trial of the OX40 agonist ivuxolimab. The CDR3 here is CASSDTGYIAFF. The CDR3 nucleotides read TGTGCCAGTAGCGACACGGGGTACATAGCTTTCTTT.